This T cell receptor (beta chain) was found in a study of early T cells in non-severe SARS-CoV-2 infection. Across the study: Chains stayed unpaired after sequencing of bulk RNA from unsorted whole blood. Study-level findings and limits: Sequences matched to VDJdb favored anti-spike CD8 responses, while private and CD4 specificities were missed.

This CDR3 has 14 amino acids. J was trimmed by 4 bases and V by 3 bases; bases with no gene match: 2. Germline V gives CDR1 SGDLS, CDR2 YYNGEE. The table lists this clonotype with a few counts. Its target is unknown. Attachment of unique molecular identifiers was made to individual cDNA molecules. MiXCR, applied by TCRdb to the 5' RACE reads, yields one record per CDR3 protein. The table records around 37,000 distinct CDR3 sequences, 9.9% of them present only once. This chain links TRBV9 with TRBJ2-7, with 12 nucleotides matching TRBD2. The origin of this receptor is an adult who was a healthcare worker with PCR-confirmed SARS-CoV-2 infection or an uninfected control (not recorded which). Material: whole blood. The CDR3 DNA is TGTGCCAGCAGCGCTAGCGGGGGGGCATACGAGCAGTACTTC. Amino acids: CASSASGGAYEQYF.